What follows is one T cell receptor (beta chain) and its context. Trimming removed 3 bases from V and 8 bases from J; junction bases left unmatched: 10. The CDR3 extends over 16 amino acids. Germline lookup yields CDR1 WSHSY and CDR2 SAAADI. In the original workflow: Amplification from reference gene primers served as the basis for estimated nucleated cell counts. TCRdb's copy holds only in-frame clones and misses some; the assay was immunoSEQ multiplex PCR. The V and J calls and clone size were taken over from that table, and D and trimming were inferred from the DNA. The table has 150,000 or so clones, around 80% seen once. This sample stems from a study of blood T cell repertoires in COVID-19. For the study at large: Sources were T cells, B-cell-depleted T cells, or PBMCs; the material itself was cDNA or gDNA.

Input material: peripheral blood. V gene TRBV10-2 combines with J gene TRBJ1-6; 7 positions match TRBD1. The origin of this receptor is a human donor with acute or convalescent COVID-19. The donor label of this sample is uncertain. This chain's CDR3 is CASSDAPRGLYSPLHF. The CDR3 DNA is TGCGCCAGCAGTGATGCCCCTAGGGGGCTTTATTCACCCCTCCACTTT.